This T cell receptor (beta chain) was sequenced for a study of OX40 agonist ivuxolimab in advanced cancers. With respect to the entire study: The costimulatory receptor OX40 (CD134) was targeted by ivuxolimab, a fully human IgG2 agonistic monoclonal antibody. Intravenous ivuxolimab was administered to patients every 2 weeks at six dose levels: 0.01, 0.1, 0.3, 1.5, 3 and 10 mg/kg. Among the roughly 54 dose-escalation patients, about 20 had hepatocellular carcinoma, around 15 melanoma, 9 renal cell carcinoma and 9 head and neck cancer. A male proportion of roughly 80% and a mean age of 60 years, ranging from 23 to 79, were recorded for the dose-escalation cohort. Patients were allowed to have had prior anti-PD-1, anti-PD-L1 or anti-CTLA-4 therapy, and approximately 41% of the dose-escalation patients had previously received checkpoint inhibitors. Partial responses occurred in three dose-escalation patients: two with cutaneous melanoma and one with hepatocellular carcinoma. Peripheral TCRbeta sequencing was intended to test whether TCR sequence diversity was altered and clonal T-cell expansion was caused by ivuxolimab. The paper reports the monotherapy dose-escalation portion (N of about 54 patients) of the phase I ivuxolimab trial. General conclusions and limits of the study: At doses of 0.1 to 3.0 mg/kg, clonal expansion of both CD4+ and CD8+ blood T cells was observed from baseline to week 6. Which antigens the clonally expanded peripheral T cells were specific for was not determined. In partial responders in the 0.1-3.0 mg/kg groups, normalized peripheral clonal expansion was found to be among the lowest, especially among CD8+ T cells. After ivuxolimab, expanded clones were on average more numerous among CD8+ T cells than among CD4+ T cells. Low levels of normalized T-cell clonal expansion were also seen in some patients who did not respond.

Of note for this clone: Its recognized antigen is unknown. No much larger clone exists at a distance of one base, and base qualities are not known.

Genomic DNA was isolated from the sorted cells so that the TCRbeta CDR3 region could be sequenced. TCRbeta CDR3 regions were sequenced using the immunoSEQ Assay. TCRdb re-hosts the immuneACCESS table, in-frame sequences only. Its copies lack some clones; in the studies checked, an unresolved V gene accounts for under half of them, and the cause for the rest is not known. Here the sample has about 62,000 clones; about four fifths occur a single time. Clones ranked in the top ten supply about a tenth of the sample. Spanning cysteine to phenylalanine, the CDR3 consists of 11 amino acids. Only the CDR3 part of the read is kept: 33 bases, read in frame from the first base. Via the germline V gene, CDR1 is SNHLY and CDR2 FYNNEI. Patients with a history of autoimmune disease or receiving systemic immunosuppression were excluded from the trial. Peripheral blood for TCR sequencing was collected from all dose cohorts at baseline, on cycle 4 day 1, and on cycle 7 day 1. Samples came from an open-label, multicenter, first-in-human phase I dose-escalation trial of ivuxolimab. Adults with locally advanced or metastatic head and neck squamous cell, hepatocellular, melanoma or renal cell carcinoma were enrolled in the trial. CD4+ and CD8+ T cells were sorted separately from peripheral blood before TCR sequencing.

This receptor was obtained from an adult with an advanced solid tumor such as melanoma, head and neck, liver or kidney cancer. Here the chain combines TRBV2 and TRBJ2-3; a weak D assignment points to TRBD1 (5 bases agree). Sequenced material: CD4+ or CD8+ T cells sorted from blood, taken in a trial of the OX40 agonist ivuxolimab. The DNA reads TGTGCGATCAGGGTAGCAGATACGCAGTATTTT. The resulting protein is CAIRVADTQYF.